A single sample gave rise to the 17 T cell receptor beta chains below, sequenced in a study of blood T cell repertoires in COVID-19. The method was immunoSEQ multiplex PCR; TCRdb's version includes in-frame clones alone and lacks a portion of them. This sample has roughly 70,000 clones, with roughly 90% found just once. The source material was peripheral blood. The receptors stem from a man aged 55 to 70 with acute or convalescent COVID-19.

This chain joins TRBV5-1 and TRBJ2-3; D may be TRBD2 (5 bases). Deletions cut 2 bases from V and 4 bases from J, with 11 bases between. This CDR3 has 14 amino acids. Germline V gives CDR1 SGHRS, CDR2 YFSETQ. The CDR3 sequence: CASSFSKGADTQYF. The CDR3 DNA follows: TGCGCCAGCAGCTTCTCAAAGGGAGCAGATACGCAGTATTTT.

The chain recombines TRBV5-1 with TRBJ2-3; TRBD2 agrees at 11 bases. Germline V CDR1 and CDR2: SGHRS, YFSETQ. Trimming took 5 bases from V and 6 from J; bases not matched to a gene: 11. The CDR3 spans 16 residues. This CDR3 is CASSLGLAGMGDTQYF. CDR3 nucleotide sequence: TGCGCCAGCAGTCTCGGACTAGCGGGTATGGGGGATACGCAGTATTTT. Together with reference TRBV5-1 and TRBJ2-3, the CDR3 gives the full variable domain: KAGVTQTPRYLIKTRGQQVTLSCSPISGHRSVSWYQQTPGQGLQFLFEYFSETQRNKGNFPGRFSGRQFSNSRSEMNVSTLELGDSALYLCASSLGLAGMGDTQYFGPGTRLTVL.

The chain employs TRBV7-9 and TRBJ1-2; 10 bases match TRBD1. This CDR3 contains 14 residues. V gave up 3 bases and J gave up 6 bases; unmatched junction bases: 4. The germline V gene encodes CDR1 SEHNR and CDR2 FQNEAQ (reference sequence). DNA for the CDR3: TGTGCCAGCAGCTTGGACAGGGGGTCGGATGGCTACACCTTC. Translation: CASSLDRGSDGYTF. Based on the CDR3 plus reference TRBV7-9 and TRBJ1-2, the full variable domain is DTGVSQNPRHKITKRGQNVTFRCDPISEHNRLYWYRQTLGQGPEFLTYFQNEAQLEKSRLLSDRFSAERPKGSFSTLEIQRTEQGDSAMYLCASSLDRGSDGYTFGSGTRLTVV.

The chain combines TRBV11-3 with TRBJ2-7, with D uncertain. The CDR3 consists of 12 residues. V lost 0 bases and J lost 4, with 4 bases in between. Germline loops: CDR1 SGHNT, CDR2 YENEEA. The CDR3 DNA follows: TGTGCCAGCAGCTTAGACTCTTACGAGCAGTACTTC. Its translation is CASSLDSYEQYF.

This clone was counted once. The chain uses TRBV6-5 and TRBJ2-5; D is uncertain. The germline V gene has CDR1 MNHEY and CDR2 SVGAGI. The CDR3 is made up of 14 amino acids. With 0 bases removed from V and 0 bases from J, the gap between germline ends came to 5 bases. CDR3 loop: CASSYSGDQETQYF. As DNA, the CDR3 is TGTGCCAGCAGTTACTCAGGAGACCAAGAGACCCAGTACTTC.

The chain employs TRBV6-1 and TRBJ2-3; D might be TRBD1 (5 bases). The CDR3 has 15 amino acids. Germline V gene lookup returns CDR1 MNHNS and CDR2 SASEGT. Trimming removed 2 bases from V and 2 bases from J, with 11 bases in between. CDR3: CASSERGRTTDTQYF. CDR3 bases: TGTGCCAGCAGTGAAAGGGGCCGTACCACAGATACGCAGTATTTT.

The J gene is TRBJ1-5, the V gene TRBV6-1, with TRBD1 as a possible D gene (5 bases). The CDR3 is made up of 16 amino acids. CDR1 is MNHNS and CDR2 is SASEGT in the germline V gene. Trimming removed 0 bases at V and 4 bases at J, with 13 bases between. This chain's CDR3 is CASSEALTAYNQPQHF. The CDR3 DNA is TGTGCCAGCAGTGAAGCGCTGACAGCGTATAATCAGCCCCAGCATTTT.

The rearrangement uses TRBV20-1 and TRBJ1-3, with D possibly being TRBD1 (5 bases). The germline V gene encodes CDR1 DFQATT and CDR2 SNEGSKA (reference sequence). The CDR3 loop spans 15 amino acids. Trimming took 3 bases from V and 0 from J, leaving 12 bases between them. CDR3 region: CSASPQGSSGNTIYF. The CDR3 DNA is TGCAGTGCTAGTCCCCAGGGCAGCTCTGGAAACACCATATATTTT.

This rearrangement joins TRBV5-5 to TRBJ2-5; 9 positions match TRBD1. There are 16 residues in the CDR3. Germline V gene data show CDR1 as SGHKS and CDR2 as YYEKEE (reference sequence). Trimming cost V 0 bases and J 4 bases; bases outside gene matches: 7. CDR3 in DNA: TGTGCCAGCAGCTTGGTTGTGACAGGGGGTAGAGAGACCCAGTACTTC. The encoded protein is CASSLVVTGGRETQYF.

This clone was observed a handful of times. The chain joins TRBV13 to TRBJ1-5, with D possibly matching TRBD1 (6 bases). Germline lookup yields CDR1 PRHDT and CDR2 FYEKMQ (reference sequence). The CDR3 sequence is 13 residues long. V was pared by 1 base and J by 5 bases, with 6 bases between. DNA for the CDR3: TGTGCCAGCAGCTTAGACAGGGATCAGCCCCAGCATTTT. This gives the protein CASSLDRDQPQHF.

This chain connects TRBV6-4 to TRBJ2-3; TRBD1 agrees at 8 bases. Germline lookup yields CDR1 MRHNA and CDR2 SNTAGT. The CDR3 is 17 amino acids. Trimming removed 0 bases from V and 2 bases from J; junction bases left unmatched: 7. The CDR3 DNA reads as TGTGCCAGCAGTGACTCTACAGGGGGTTGGTTCACAGATACGCAGTATTTT. Protein: CASSDSTGGWFTDTQYF.

V gene TRBV2 combines with J gene TRBJ1-4; the D gene is possibly TRBD1 (6 bases). Germline assignment: CDR1 SNHLY and CDR2 FYNNEI. Between the trimmed V and J ends, which lost 5 bases and 12 bases, there was a span of 13 bases. The CDR3 covers 12 residues. This CDR3 reads CASSKGQQELFF. CDR3 DNA sequence: TGTGCCAGCAGTAAGGGACAACAGGAACTGTTTTTT.

The chain employs TRBV9 and TRBJ1-1; D possibly corresponds to TRBD1 (6 bases). There are 13 residues in the CDR3. Germline V CDR1 and CDR2: SGDLS, YYNGEE. V lost 2 bases to trimming and J lost 8 bases, with 13 bases between them. As DNA, the CDR3 is TGTGCCAGCAGCGTTCGGACAGCCGGGGAAGCTTTCTTT. Encoded protein: CASSVRTAGEAFF.

The chain employs TRBV3-1 (or the pseudogene TRBV3-2) and TRBJ1-4; no clear D. The CDR3 sequence is 15 residues long. The V end lost 0 bases, the J end lost 5 bases, and 10 bases lay between the germline ends. The germline CDR1 and CDR2 sequences are LGHDT and YNNKEL (reference sequence). The CDR3 DNA reads as TGTGCCAGCAGCCAAGAGGTCACGAGGAATGAAAAACTGTTTTTT. It specifies CASSQEVTRNEKLFF.

The gene calls are TRBV29-1 and TRBJ1-1; D is possibly TRBD1 (5 bases). Germline assignment: CDR1 SQVTM and CDR2 ANQGSEA. The V and J ends lost 7 bases and 5 bases respectively, with 23 bases between them. The CDR3 has 15 residues. CDR3 residues: CSAKPAEGDRTEAFF. The CDR3 DNA follows: TGCAGCGCTAAACCTGCGGAAGGGGATAGGACTGAAGCTTTCTTT.

The genes are TRBV3-1 (or the pseudogene TRBV3-2) and TRBJ1-6; possibly TRBD1 for D (5 bases). The CDR3 covers 15 residues. Germline CDR1 LGHDT, CDR2 YNNKEL (reference sequence). V was cut by 4 bases and J by 8 bases, with 15 bases left in between. The CDR3, as DNA: TGTGCCAGCAGCCGAAAGGGGTTGGTGGATTCACCCCTCCACTTT. Amino acid sequence: CASSRKGLVDSPLHF.

This chain links TRBV5-5 with TRBJ2-4; possibly TRBD2 for D (6 bases). This CDR3 spans 17 amino acids. V lost 4 bases, J lost 1 base, and 18 bases lay in between. Germline V gives CDR1 SGHKS, CDR2 YYEKEE (reference sequence). The CDR3 here is CASSLDVGRMAKNIQYF. The CDR3 DNA follows: TGTGCCAGCAGCCTAGACGTGGGGAGGATGGCCAAAAACATTCAGTACTTC.